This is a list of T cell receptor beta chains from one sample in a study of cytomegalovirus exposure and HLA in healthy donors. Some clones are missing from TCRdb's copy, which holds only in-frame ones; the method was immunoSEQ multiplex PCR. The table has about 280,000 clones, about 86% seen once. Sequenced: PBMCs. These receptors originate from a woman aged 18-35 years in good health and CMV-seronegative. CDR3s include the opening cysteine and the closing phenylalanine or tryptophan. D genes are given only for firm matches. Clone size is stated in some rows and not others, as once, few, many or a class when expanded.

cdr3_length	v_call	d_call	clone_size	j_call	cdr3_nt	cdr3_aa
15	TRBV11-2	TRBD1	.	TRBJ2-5	TGTGCCAGCAGCCTAAGGGACAGGAGCCAAGAGACCCAGTACTTC	CASSLRDRSQETQYF
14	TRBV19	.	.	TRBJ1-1	TGTGCCAGTAGCGCCCCCACCAGGGCCATCTCAGCTTTCTTT	CASSAPTRAISAFF
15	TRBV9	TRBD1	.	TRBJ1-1	TGTGCCAGCAGCGGATCGTTATGGGACAGCACTGAAGCTTTCTTT	CASSGSLWDSTEAFF
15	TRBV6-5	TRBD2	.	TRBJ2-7	TGTGCCAGCAGTTCGCGTCCGGGACTAGTCTACGAGCAGTACTTC	CASSSRPGLVYEQYF
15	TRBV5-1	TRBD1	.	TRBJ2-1	TGCGCCAGCTATCCCGAGGACAGGGAATACAATGAGCAGTTCTTC	CASYPEDREYNEQFF
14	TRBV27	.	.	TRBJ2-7	TGTGCCAGCAGTTTAACAGGCGCGGCTAGGGGGCAGTACTTC	CASSLTGAARGQYF
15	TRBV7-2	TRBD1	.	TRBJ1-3	TGTGCCAGCAGCTTCCAGGGGGCTGTAGGAAACACCATATATTTT	CASSFQGAVGNTIYF
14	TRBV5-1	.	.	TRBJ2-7	TGCGCCAGCAGAGAGGCGGTCCTCTCCTACGAGCAGTACTTC	CASREAVLSYEQYF
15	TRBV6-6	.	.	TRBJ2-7	TGTGCCAGCAGTTACTCGAAGGCAGGGGAAGGCGAGCAGTACTTC	CASSYSKAGEGEQYF
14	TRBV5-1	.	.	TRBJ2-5	TGCGCCAGCAGCACCTTCTACGCCTCGGAGACCCAGTACTTC	CASSTFYASETQYF
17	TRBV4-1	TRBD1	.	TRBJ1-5	TGCGCCAGCAGCCAAGCTAGCGGACAGGGGGGTAATCAGCCCCAGCATTTT	CASSQASGQGGNQPQHF
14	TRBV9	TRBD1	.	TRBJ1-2	TGTGCCAGCAGCCCCCTCGACAGGGGCGGAGGCTACACCTTC	CASSPLDRGGGYTF
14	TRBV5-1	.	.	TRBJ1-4	TGCGCCAGCAGCTTGAGGGGGGGCGAGGAAAAACTGTTTTTT	CASSLRGGEEKLFF
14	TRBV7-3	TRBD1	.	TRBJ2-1	TGTGCCAGCAGCCAAGGACAGGGGACTCTTGAGCAGTTCTTC	CASSQGQGTLEQFF
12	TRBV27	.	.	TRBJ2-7	TGTGCCAGCAGCCTGACAGGCTACGAGCAGTACTTC	CASSLTGYEQYF
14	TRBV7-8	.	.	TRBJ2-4	TGTGCCAGCATTGACAGGCCGGGGCGAAACATTCAGTACTTC	CASIDRPGRNIQYF
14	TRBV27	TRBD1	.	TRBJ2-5	TGTGCCAGCAGCTCAAGGGACAGCCAAGAGACCCAGTACTTC	CASSSRDSQETQYF
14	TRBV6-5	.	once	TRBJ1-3	TGTGCCAGCAGCCTACTTAGCTCTGGAAACACCATATATTTT	CASSLLSSGNTIYF
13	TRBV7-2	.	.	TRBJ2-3	TGTGCCAGCAGCTTCCCCGCCAAAGAGTCACAGTATTTT	CASSFPAKESQYF
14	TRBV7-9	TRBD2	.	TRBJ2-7	TGTGCCAGCAGCTGGGGGGGGACCCGGAACGAGCAGTACTTC	CASSWGGTRNEQYF
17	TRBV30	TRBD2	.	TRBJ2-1	TGTGCCTGCTCCGGACTAGCGGGGTTGAGTTCCTACAATGAGCAGTTCTTC	CACSGLAGLSSYNEQFF
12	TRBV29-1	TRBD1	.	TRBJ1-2	TGCAGCGGGGGACAGGAGAACTATGGCTACACCTTC	CSGGQENYGYTF
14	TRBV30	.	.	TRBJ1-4	TGTGCCTGGAGTACGGGAATATCGGGTGAAAAACTGTTTTTT	CAWSTGISGEKLFF
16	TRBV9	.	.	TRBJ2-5	TGTGCCAGCAGCGTAGCTTGGGCAGGGGGGCAAGAGACCCAGTACTTC	CASSVAWAGGQETQYF
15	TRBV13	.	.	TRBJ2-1	TGTGCCAGCAGCTTTAGGGACACGGCCTACAATGAGCAGTTCTTC	CASSFRDTAYNEQFF
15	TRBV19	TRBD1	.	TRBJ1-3	TGTGCCAGTAGGACGGGACAGGGAGGAGGAAACACCATATATTTT	CASRTGQGGGNTIYF
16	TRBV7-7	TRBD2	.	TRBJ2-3	TGTGCTAGCAGCTCCCTCGGGGGGGCAGCAGCGGATACGCAGTATTTT	CASSSLGGAAADTQYF
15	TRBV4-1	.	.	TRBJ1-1	TGCGCCAGCAGCCAACGCGGGGGGCTCAGCACTGAAGCTTTCTTT	CASSQRGGLSTEAFF
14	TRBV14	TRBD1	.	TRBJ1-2	TGTGCCAGCAGCCAAGTAAGGACAGGGAACGGCTACACCTTC	CASSQVRTGNGYTF
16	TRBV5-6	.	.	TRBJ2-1	TGTGCCAGCAGCCCCAACAGGGTGTCGGTTAACAATGAGCAGTTCTTC	CASSPNRVSVNNEQFF
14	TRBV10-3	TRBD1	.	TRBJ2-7	TGTGCCACTGCCGGACAGGCCCTAACCTACGAGCAGTACTTC	CATAGQALTYEQYF
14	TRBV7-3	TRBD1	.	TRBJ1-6	TGTGCCAGCAGCTTGGGGACAGATAATTCACCCCTCCACTTT	CASSLGTDNSPLHF
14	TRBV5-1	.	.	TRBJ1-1	TGCGCCAGCGCAAAGGGAGCGGAGAGCACTGAAGCTTTCTTT	CASAKGAESTEAFF
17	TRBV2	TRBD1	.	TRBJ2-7	TGTGCCAGCAGTGAAGCGTTACGTGGACCGCGGACAGGAGAGCAGTACTTC	CASSEALRGPRTGEQYF
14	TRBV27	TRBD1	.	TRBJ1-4	TGTGCCAGCACAGTGACAGGGGGGGATGAAAAACTGTTTTTT	CASTVTGGDEKLFF
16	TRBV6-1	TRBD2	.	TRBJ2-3	TGTGCCAGCAGTGACCCGACTAGCGGGAGGGTAGATACGCAGTATTTT	CASSDPTSGRVDTQYF
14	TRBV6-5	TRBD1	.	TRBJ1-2	TGTGCCAGCAGTTTGGGACAGGATAACTATGGCTACACCTTC	CASSLGQDNYGYTF
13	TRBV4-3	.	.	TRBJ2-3	TGCGCCAGCAGCCAAGATCGGGGGGATACGCAGTATTTT	CASSQDRGDTQYF
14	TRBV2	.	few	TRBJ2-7	TGTGCCAGCACCCTTTCCGGGTCAATCTACGAGCAGTACTTC	CASTLSGSIYEQYF
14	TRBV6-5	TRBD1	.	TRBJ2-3	TGTGCCAGCACCCTGGACAGGGGGTCAGATACGCAGTATTTT	CASTLDRGSDTQYF
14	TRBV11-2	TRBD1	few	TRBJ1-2	TGTGCCAGCAGCGCAGGACAGGGAGCCTATGGCTACACCTTC	CASSAGQGAYGYTF
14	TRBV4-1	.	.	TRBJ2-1	TGCGCCAGCAGCCAAGAACAGCGGTACAATGAGCAGTTCTTC	CASSQEQRYNEQFF
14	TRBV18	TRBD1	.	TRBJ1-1	TGTGCCAGCTCCCTCGGACAGGGAGGAACTGAAGCTTTCTTT	CASSLGQGGTEAFF
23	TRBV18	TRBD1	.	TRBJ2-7	TGTGCCAGCTCACCCCATCCCCCCCCAATCCAATGGACAGGGGGCCGAATCGTCCACGAGCAGTACTTC	CASSPHPPPIQWTGGRIVHEQYF
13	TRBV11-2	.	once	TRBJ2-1	TGTGCCAGCAGCTTAGCGTTATACAATGAGCAGTTCTTC	CASSLALYNEQFF
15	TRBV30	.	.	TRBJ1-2	TGTGCCTGGAGCCACTCGGCAGCGTTTAACTATGGCTACACCTTC	CAWSHSAAFNYGYTF
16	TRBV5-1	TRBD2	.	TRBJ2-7	TGCGCCAGCAGCTTGGCCCCAGCGGGGAACTTCTACGAGCAGTACTTC	CASSLAPAGNFYEQYF
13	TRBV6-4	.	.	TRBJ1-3	TGTGCCAGCAGGTTTTACAGGAGAAACACCATATATTTT	CASRFYRRNTIYF
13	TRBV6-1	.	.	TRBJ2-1	TGTGCCACCCGGACTCCATCCTACAATGAGCAGTTCTTC	CATRTPSYNEQFF
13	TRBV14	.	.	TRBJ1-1	TGTGCCAGTACTGGACACCCGAACACTGAAGCTTTCTTT	CASTGHPNTEAFF
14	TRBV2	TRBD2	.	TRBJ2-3	TGTGCCAGCAGTGAGGCGGGGGTCACAGATACGCAGTATTTT	CASSEAGVTDTQYF
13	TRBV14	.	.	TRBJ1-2	TGTGCCAGCAGCCAAGGATTTAGCTATGGCTACACCTTC	CASSQGFSYGYTF
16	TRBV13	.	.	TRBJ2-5	TGTGCCAGCAGCTCCCGAAGGGAGGCCGGCGGAGAGACCCAGTACTTC	CASSSRREAGGETQYF
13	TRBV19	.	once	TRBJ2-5	TGTGCCAGTAGGGACAGTCCTCAAGAGACCCAGTACTTC	CASRDSPQETQYF
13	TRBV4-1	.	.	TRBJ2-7	TGCGCCAGCAGCCATCCCGACAGCTACGAGCAGTACTTC	CASSHPDSYEQYF
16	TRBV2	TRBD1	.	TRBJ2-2	TGTGCCAGCAGTGAAACCCAGGGGGCGAGGACCGGGGAGCTGTTTTTT	CASSETQGARTGELFF
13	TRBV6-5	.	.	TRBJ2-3	TGTGCCAGCGCATGGGGGGGCGAAGATACGCAGTATTTT	CASAWGGEDTQYF